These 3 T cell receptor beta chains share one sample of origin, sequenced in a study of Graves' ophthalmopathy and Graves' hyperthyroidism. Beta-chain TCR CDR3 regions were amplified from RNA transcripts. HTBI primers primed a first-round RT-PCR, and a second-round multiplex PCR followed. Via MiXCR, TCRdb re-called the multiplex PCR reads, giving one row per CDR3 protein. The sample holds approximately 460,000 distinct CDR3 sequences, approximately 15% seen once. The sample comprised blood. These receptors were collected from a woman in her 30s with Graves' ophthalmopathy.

CDR3 in DNA: TGTGCCAGCAGTTACTCGGACAGGGCCCGCTACGAGCAGTACTTC. It encodes CASSYSDRARYEQYF. The V call is TRBV6-2 or TRBV6-3, the J call TRBJ2-7; 8 nucleotides align to TRBD1. Germline V gives CDR1 MNHEY, CDR2 SVGEGT. The trim removed 0 bases at V and 3 bases at J, leaving 4 bases unmatched. The CDR3 runs to 15 residues.

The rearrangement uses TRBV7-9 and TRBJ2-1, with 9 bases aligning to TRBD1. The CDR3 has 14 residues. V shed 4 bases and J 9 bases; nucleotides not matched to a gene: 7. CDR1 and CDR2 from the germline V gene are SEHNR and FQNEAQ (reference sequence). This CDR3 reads CASSSPDRGTEQFF. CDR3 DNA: TGTGCCAGCAGCTCCCCGGACAGGGGAACTGAGCAGTTCTTC.

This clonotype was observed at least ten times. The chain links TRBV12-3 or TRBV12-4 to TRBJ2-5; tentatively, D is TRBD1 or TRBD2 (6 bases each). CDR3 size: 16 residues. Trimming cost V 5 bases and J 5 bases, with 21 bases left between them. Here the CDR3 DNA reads TGTGCCAGCAGTGGGGGGCCAGGCCCTCAGGGGGAGACCCAGTACTTC. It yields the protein CASSGGPGPQGETQYF.